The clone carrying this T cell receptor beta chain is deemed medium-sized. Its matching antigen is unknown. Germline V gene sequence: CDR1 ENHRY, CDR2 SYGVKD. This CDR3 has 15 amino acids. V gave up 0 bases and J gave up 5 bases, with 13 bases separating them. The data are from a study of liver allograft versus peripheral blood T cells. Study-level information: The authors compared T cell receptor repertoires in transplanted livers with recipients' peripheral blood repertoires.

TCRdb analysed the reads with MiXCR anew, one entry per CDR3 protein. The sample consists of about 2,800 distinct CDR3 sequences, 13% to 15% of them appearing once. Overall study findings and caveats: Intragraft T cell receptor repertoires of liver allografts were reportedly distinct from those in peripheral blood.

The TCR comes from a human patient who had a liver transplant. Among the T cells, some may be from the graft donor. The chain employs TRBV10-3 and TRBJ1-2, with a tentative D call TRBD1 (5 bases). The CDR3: CAISESTRGVYGYTF. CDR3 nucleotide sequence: TGTGCCATCAGTGAGTCGACCAGAGGGGTGTATGGCTACACCTTC.